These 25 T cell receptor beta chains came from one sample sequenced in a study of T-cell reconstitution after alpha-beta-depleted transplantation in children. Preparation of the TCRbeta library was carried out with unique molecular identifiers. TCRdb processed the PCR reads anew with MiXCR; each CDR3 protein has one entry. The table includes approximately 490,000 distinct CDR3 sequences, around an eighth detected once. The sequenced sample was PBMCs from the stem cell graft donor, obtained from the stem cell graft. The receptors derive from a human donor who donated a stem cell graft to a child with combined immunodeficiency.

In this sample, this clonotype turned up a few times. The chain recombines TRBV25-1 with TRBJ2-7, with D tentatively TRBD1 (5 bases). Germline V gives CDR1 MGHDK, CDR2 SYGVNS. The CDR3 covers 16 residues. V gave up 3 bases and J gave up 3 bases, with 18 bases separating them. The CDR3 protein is CASSEIDSTLYYEQYF. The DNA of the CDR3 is TGTGCCAGCAGTGAGATCGACAGTACCTTATACTACGAGCAGTACTTC.

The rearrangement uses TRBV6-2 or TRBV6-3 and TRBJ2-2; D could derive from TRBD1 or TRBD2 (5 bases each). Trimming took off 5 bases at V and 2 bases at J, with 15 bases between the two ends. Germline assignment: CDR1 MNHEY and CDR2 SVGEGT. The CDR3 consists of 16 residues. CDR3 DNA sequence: TGTGCCAGCAGTGACCACCCGGGACGCAACACCGGGGAGCTGTTTTTT. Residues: CASSDHPGRNTGELFF.

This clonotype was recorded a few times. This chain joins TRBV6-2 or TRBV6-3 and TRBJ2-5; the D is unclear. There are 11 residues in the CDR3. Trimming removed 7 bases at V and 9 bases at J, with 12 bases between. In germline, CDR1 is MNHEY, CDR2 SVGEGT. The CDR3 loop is CASTDTGAQYF. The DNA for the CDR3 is TGTGCCAGCACCGACACCGGAGCCCAGTACTTC.

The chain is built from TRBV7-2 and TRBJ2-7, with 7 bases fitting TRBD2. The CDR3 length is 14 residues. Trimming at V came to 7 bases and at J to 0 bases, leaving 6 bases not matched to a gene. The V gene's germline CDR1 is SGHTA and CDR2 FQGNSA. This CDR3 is CASTSGGSSYEQYF. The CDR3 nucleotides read TGTGCCAGCACCTCGGGCGGGAGCTCCTACGAGCAGTACTTC.

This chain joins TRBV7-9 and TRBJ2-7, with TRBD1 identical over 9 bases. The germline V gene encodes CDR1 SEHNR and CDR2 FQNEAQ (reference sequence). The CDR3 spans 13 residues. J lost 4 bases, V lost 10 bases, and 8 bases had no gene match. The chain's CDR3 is CATSDRGGYEQYF. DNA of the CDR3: TGTGCCACCTCGGACAGGGGCGGGTACGAGCAGTACTTC.

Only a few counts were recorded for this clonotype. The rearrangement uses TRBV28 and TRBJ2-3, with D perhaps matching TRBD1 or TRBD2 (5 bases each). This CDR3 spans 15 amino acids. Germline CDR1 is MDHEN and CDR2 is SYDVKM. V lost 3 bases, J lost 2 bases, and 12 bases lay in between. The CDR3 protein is CASSFWGRTTDTQYF. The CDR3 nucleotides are TGTGCCAGCAGTTTTTGGGGACGTACCACAGATACGCAGTATTTT. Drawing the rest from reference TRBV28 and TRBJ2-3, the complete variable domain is DVKVTQSSRYLVKRTGEKVFLECVQDMDHENMFWYRQDPGLGLRLIYFSYDVKMKEKGDIPEGYSVSREKKERFSLILESASTNQTSMYLCASSFWGRTTDTQYFGPGTRLTVL.

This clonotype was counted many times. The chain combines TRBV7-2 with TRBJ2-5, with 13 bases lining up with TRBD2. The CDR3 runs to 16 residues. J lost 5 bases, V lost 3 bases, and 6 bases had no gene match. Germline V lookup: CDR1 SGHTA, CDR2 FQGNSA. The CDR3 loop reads CASSFRTSGRRETQYF. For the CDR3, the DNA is TGTGCCAGCAGCTTCCGGACTAGCGGGAGACGGGAGACCCAGTACTTC. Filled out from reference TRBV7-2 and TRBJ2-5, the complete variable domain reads GAGVSQSPSNKVTEKGKDVELRCDPISGHTALYWYRQSLGQGLEFLIYFQGNSAPDKSGLPSDRFSAERTGGSVSTLTIQRTQQEDSAVYLCASSFRTSGRRETQYFGPGTRLLVL.

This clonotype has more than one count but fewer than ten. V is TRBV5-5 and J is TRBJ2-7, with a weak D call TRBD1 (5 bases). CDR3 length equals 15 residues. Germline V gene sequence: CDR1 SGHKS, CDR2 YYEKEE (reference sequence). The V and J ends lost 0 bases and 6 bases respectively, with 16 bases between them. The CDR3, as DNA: TGTGCCAGCAGCTTGGGCTGGCCAGGGCTTGGCGAGCAGTACTTC. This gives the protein CASSLGWPGLGEQYF.

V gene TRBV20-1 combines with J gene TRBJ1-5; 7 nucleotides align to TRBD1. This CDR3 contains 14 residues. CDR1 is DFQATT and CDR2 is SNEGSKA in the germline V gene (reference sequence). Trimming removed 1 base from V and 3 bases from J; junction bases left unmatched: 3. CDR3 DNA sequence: TGCAGTGCTAGAGGGGGGACAGCCAATCAGCCCCAGCATTTT. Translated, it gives CSARGGTANQPQHF.

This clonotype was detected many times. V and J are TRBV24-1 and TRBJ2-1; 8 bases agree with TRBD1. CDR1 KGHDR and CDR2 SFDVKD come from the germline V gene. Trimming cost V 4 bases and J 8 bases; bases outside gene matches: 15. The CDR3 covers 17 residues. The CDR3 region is CATSDPGFETGVYEQFF. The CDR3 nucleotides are TGTGCCACCAGTGACCCCGGCTTCGAGACAGGGGTATATGAGCAGTTCTTC.

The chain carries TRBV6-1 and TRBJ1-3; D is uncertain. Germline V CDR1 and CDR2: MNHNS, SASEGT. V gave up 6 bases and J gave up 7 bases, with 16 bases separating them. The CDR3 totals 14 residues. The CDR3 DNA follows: TGTGCCAGCAGACCTGAGATCATGGGCAACACCATATATTTT. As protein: CASRPEIMGNTIYF.

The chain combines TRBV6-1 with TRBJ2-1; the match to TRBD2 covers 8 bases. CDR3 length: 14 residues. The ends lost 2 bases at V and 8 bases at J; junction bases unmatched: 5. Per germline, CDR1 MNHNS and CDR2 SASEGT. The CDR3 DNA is TGTGCCAGCAGTGAAAGCGGGAGCCCATATGAGCAGTTCTTC. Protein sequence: CASSESGSPYEQFF.

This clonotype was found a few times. The CDR3 DNA reads TGTGCTAGTGGACCCCTCCTAGCGGGGGGCACAGATACGCAGTATTTT. Amino acids: CASGPLLAGGTDTQYF. This chain links TRBV12-5 with TRBJ2-3; 10 bases fit TRBD2. In germline, CDR1 is LGHNT, CDR2 FRNRAP. The J segment lost 1 base and the V segment lost 6 bases, leaving 7 bases of the junction unmatched. This CDR3 has 16 amino acids.

The CDR3 sequence: CASSQEFTRNEQFF. Written as DNA, the CDR3 is TGCGCCAGCAGCCAAGAGTTCACCCGGAATGAGCAGTTCTTC. This chain links TRBV4-1 with TRBJ2-1, with D uncertain. This CDR3 comprises 14 residues. Germline CDR1 is MGHRA and CDR2 is YSYEKL. Trimming removed 0 bases from V and 7 bases from J, with 10 bases in between.

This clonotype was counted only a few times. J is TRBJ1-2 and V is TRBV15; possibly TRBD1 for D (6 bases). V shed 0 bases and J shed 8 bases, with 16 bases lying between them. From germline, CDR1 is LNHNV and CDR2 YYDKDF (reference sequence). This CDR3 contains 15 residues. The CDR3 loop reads CATSRDPDSPVGYTF. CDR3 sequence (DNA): TGTGCCACCAGCAGAGATCCGGACAGCCCCGTGGGCTACACCTTC. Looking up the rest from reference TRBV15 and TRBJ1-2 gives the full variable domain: DAMVIQNPRYQVTQFGKPVTLSCSQTLNHNVMYWYQQKSSQAPKLLFHYYDKDFNNEADTPDNFQSRRPNTSFCFLDIRSPGLGDTAMYLCATSRDPDSPVGYTFGSGTRLTVV.

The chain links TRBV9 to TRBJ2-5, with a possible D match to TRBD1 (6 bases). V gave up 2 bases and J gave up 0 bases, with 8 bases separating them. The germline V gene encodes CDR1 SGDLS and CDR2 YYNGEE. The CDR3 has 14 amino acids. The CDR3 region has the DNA TGTGCCAGCAGCGTCACAGGGTACCAAGAGACCCAGTACTTC. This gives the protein CASSVTGYQETQYF.

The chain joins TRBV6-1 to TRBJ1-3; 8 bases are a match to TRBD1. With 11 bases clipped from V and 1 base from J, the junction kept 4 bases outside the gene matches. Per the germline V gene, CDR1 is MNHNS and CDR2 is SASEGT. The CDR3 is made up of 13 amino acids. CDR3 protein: CAAWTGSGNTIYF. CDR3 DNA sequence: TGTGCCGCGTGGACAGGGTCTGGAAACACCATATATTTT.

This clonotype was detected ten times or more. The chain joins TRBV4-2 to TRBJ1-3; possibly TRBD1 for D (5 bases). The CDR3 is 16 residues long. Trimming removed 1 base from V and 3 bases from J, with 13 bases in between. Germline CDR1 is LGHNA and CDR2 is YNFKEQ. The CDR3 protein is CASSQVGGTDGNTIYF. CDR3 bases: TGTGCCAGCAGCCAAGTCGGGGGGACTGATGGAAACACCATATATTTT.

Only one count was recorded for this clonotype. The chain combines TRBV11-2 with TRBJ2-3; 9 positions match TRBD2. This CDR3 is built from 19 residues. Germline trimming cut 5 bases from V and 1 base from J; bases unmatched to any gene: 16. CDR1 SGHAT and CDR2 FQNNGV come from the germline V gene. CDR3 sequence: CASSVYGSGGPRGTDTQYF. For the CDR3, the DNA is TGTGCCAGCAGCGTCTACGGTAGCGGGGGCCCACGGGGCACAGATACGCAGTATTTT.

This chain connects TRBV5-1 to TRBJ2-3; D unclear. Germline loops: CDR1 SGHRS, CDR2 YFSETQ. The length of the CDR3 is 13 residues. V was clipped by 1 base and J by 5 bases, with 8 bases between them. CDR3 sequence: CASSLTARDTQYF. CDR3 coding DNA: TGCGCCAGCAGCTTGACAGCCCGAGATACGCAGTATTTT.

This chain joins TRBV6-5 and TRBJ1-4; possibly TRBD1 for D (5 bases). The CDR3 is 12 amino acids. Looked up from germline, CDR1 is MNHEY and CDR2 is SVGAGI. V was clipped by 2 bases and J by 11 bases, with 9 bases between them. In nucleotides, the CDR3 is TGTGCCAGCAGTTACCTCGAGGGGAAACTGTTTTTT. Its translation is CASSYLEGKLFF.

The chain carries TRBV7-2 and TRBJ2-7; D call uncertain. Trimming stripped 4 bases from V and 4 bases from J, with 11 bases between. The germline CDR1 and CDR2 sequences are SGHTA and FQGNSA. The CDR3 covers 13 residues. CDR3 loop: CASSSPAAYEQYF. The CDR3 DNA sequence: TGTGCCAGCAGCTCCCCCGCGGCTTACGAGCAGTACTTC.

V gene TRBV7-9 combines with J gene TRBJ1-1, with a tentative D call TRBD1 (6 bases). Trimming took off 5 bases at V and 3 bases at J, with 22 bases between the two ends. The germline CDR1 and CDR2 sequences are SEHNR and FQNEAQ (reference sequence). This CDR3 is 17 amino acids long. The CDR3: CASSKLGGGRLDTEAFF. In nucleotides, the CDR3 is TGTGCCAGCAGCAAACTGGGCGGGGGGCGATTGGACACTGAAGCTTTCTTT.

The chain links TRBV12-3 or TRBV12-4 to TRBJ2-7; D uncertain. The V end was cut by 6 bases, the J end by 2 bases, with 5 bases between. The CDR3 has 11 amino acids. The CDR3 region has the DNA TGTGCCAGCAGATCAACCTACGAGCAGTACTTC. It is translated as CASRSTYEQYF.

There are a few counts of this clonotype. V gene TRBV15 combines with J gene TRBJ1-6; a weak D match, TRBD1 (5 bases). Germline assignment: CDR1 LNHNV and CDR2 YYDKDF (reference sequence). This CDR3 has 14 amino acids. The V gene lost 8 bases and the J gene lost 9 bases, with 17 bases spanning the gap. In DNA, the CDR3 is TGTGCCACCCGCCCTTTGGAAAGGGGTTCACCCCTCCACTTT. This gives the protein CATRPLERGSPLHF.